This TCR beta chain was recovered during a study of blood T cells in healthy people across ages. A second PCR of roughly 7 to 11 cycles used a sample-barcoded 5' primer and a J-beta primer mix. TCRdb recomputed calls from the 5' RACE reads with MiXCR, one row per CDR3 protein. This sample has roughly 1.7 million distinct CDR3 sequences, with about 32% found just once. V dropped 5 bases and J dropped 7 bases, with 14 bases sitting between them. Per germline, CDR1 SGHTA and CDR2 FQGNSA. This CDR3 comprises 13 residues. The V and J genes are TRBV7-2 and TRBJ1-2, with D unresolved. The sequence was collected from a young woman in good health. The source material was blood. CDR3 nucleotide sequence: TGTGCCAGCAGCCTCAAAAGGGATTCTGGCTACACCTTC. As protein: CASSLKRDSGYTF.